The TCR beta chain described here comes from a study of control samples from healthy donors and cancer patients. The CDR3 loop spans 17 amino acids. V was pared by 0 bases and J by 3 bases, with 18 bases between. Germline values: CDR1 SEHNR, CDR2 FQNEAQ (reference sequence). Only in-frame clones appear in the TCRdb table, and some are missing; sequencing was by immunoSEQ multiplex PCR. The table has around 140,000 clones, about nine tenths seen once. The sequence derives from a young man in good health. The sample was blood. The chain joins TRBV7-9 to TRBJ2-7, with D possibly matching TRBD1 (6 bases). CDR3 sequence: CASSLAGGAGDNYEQYF. In DNA form, the CDR3 reads TGTGCCAGCAGCTTAGCCGGTGGGGCAGGGGACAACTACGAGCAGTACTTC.